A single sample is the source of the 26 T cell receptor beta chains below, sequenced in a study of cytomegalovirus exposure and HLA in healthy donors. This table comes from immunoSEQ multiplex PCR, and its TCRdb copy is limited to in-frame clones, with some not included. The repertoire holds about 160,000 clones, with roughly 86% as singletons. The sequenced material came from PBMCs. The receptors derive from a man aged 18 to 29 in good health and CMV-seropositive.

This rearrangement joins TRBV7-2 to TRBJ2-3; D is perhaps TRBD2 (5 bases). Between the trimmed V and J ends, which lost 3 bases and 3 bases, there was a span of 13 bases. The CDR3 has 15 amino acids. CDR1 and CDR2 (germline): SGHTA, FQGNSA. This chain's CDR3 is CASSFRLGSTDTQYF. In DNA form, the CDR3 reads TGTGCCAGCAGCTTTCGCCTAGGGAGTACAGATACGCAGTATTTT.

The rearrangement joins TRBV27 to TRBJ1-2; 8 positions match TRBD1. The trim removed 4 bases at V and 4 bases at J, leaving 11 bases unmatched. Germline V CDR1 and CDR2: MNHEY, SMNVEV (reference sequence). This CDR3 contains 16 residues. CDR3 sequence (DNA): TGTGCCAGCAGTTCGTTCCGGGACAGGACCCTCTATGGCTACACCTTC. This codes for CASSSFRDRTLYGYTF.

The CDR3 nucleotides read TGTGCCAGCAGGGGGCGGACTAATGAAAAACTGTTTTTT. This sequence encodes CASRGRTNEKLFF. V is TRBV28 and J is TRBJ1-4; weak D call: TRBD1 (5 bases). This CDR3 spans 13 amino acids. V dropped 6 bases and J dropped 2 bases, with 7 bases sitting between them. Germline assignment: CDR1 MDHEN and CDR2 SYDVKM.

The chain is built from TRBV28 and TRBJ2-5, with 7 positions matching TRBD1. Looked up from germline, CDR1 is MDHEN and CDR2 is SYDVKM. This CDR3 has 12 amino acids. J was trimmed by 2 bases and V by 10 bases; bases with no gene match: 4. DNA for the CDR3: TGTGCCATTCTGGACAGGCAAGAGACCCAGTACTTC. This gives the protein CAILDRQETQYF.

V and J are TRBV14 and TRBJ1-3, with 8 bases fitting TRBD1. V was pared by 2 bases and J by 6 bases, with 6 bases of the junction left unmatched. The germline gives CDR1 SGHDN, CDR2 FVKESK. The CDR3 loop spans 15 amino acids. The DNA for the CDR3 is TGTGCCAGCAGCCAAAACAGGGGGTTGTTAAACACCATATATTTT. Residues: CASSQNRGLLNTIYF. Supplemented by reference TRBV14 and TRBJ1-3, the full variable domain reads EAGVTQFPSHSVIEKGQTVTLRCDPISGHDNLYWYRRVMGKEIKFLLHFVKESKQDESGMPNNRFLAERTGGTYSTLKVQPAELEDSGVYFCASSQNRGLLNTIYFGEGSWLTVV.

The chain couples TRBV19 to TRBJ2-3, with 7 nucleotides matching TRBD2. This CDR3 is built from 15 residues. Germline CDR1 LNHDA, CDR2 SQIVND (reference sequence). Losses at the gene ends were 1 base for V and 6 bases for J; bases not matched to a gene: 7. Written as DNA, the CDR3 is TGTGCCAGTAGTATAGGGGGCGGGAGACCGGATACGCAGTATTTT. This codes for CASSIGGGRPDTQYF.

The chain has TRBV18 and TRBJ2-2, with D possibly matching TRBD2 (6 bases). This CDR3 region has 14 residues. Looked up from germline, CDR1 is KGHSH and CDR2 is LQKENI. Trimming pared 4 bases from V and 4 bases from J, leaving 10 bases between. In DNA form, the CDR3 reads TGTGCCAGCTCACAGGACTACGTCACCGGGGAGCTGTTTTTT. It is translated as CASSQDYVTGELFF. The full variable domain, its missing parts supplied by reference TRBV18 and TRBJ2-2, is NAGVMQNPRHLVRRRGQEARLRCSPMKGHSHVYWYRQLPEEGLKFMVYLQKENIIDESGMPKERFSAEFPKEGPSILRIQQVVRGDSAAYFCASSQDYVTGELFFGEGSRLTVL.

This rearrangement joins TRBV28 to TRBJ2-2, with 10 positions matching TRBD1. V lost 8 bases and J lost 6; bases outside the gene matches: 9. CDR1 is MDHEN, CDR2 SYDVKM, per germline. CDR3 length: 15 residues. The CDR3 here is CASGRQGALAGELFF. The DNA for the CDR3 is TGTGCCAGCGGCCGACAGGGGGCGTTGGCCGGGGAGCTGTTTTTT.

For the CDR3, the DNA is TGTGCCAGCAGTTTTTCCCTGTTCGACGCGGGAGGTGACACAGATACGCAGTATTTT. It translates to CASSFSLFDAGGDTDTQYF. V is TRBV27 and J is TRBJ2-3; 8 bases line up with TRBD2. Germline trimming cut 3 bases from V and 2 bases from J; bases unmatched to any gene: 16. Germline CDR1 is MNHEY and CDR2 is SMNVEV (reference sequence). This CDR3 is built from 19 residues.

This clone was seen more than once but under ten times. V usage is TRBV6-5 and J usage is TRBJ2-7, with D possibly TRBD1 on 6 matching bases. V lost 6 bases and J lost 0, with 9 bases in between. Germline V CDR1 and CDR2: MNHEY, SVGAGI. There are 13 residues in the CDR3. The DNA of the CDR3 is TGTGCCAGCAGGGACAGTAACTCCTACGAGCAGTACTTC. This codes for CASRDSNSYEQYF.

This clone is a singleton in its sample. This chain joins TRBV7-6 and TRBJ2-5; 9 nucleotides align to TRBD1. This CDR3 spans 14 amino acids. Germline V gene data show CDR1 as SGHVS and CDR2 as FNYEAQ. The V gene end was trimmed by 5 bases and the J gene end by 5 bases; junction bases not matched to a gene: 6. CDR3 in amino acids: CASSPGQGFETQYF. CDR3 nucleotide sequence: TGTGCCAGCAGCCCGGGACAGGGTTTCGAGACCCAGTACTTC. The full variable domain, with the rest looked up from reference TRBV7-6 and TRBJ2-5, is GAGVSQSPRYKVTKRGQDVALRCDPISGHVSLYWYRQALGQGPEFLTYFNYEAQQDKSGLPNDRFSAERPEGSISTLTIQRTEQRDSAMYRCASSPGQGFETQYFGPGTRLLVL.

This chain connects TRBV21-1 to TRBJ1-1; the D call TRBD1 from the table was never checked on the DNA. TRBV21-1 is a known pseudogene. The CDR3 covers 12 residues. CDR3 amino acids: CASSRQNTEAFF. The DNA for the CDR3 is TGTGCCAGCAGCAGACAGAACACTGAAGCTTTCTTT.

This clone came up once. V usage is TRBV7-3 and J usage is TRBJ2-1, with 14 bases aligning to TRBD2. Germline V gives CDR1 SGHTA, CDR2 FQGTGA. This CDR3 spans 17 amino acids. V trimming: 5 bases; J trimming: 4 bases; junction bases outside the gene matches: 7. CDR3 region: CASSPSGTSGRYNEQFF. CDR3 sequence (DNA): TGTGCCAGCAGCCCATCAGGGACTAGCGGGAGATACAATGAGCAGTTCTTC.

The CDR3 is CASSFGTGYASSYNEQFF. CDR3 coding DNA: TGCGCCAGCAGCTTTGGGACAGGGTACGCAAGCTCCTACAATGAGCAGTTCTTC. The chain uses TRBV5-1 and TRBJ2-1, with 9 nucleotides matching TRBD1. The CDR3 loop spans 18 amino acids. The germline CDR1 and CDR2 sequences are SGHRS and YFSETQ. After removal of 2 bases from V and 0 bases from J, the junction contained 9 bases not matched to a gene.

The CDR3 coding sequence is TGTGCCAGCGGCAACGGACTTACTGAAGCTTTCTTT. Translation gives CASGNGLTEAFF. The rearrangement joins TRBV27 to TRBJ1-1; D not certain. V was trimmed by 8 bases and J by 5 bases, leaving 12 bases between them. This CDR3 contains 12 residues. From germline, CDR1 is MNHEY and CDR2 SMNVEV (reference sequence).

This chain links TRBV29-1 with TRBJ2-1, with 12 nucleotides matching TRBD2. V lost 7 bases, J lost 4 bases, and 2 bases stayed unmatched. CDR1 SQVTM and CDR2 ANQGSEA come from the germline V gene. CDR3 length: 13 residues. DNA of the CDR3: TGCAGCGCCCTAGCGGGAGGGTACAATGAGCAGTTCTTC. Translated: CSALAGGYNEQFF.

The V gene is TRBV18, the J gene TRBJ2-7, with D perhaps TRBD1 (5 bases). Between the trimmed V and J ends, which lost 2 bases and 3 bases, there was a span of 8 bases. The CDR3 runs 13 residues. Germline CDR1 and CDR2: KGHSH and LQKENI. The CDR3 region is CASSPTGIYEQYF. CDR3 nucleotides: TGTGCCAGCTCACCAACAGGTATCTACGAGCAGTACTTC.

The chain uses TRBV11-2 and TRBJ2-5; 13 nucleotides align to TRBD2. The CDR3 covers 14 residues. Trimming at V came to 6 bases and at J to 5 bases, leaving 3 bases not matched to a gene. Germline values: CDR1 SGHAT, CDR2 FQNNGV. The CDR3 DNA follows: TGTGCCAGCAGGGGACTAGCGGGACGTGAGACCCAGTACTTC. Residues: CASRGLAGRETQYF.

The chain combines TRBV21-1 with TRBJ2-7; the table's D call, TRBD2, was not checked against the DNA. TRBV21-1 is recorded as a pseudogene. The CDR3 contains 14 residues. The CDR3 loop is CATVTSGDSYEQYF. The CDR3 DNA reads TGTGCCACAGTGACTAGCGGGGACTCCTACGAGCAGTACTTC.

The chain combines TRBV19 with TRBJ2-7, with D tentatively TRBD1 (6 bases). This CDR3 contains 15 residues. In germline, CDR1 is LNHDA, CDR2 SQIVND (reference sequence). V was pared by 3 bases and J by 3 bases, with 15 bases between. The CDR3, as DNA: TGTGCCAGTAGTATCACAACAGGGTTCGACTACGAGCAGTACTTC. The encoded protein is CASSITTGFDYEQYF.

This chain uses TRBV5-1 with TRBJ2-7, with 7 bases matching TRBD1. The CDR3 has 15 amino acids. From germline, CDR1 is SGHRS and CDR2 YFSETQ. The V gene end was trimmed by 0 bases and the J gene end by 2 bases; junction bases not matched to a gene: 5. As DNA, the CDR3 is TGCGCCAGCAGCTTGGTAGGGGGCACCGCCTACGAGCAGTACTTC. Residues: CASSLVGGTAYEQYF.

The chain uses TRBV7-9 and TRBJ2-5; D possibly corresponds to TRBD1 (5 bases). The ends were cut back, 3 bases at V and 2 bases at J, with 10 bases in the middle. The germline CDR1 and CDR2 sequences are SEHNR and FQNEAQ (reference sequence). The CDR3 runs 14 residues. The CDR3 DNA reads TGTGCCAGCAGCTTTTTGGACAAGCAAGAGACCCAGTACTTC. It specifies CASSFLDKQETQYF.

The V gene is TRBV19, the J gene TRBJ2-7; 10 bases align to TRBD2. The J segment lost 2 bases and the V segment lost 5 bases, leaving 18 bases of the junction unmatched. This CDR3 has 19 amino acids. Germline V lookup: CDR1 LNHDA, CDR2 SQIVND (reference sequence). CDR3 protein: CASSPLGRVRAGGTYEQYF. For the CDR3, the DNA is TGTGCCAGTAGTCCCCTCGGCCGGGTTCGAGCGGGAGGGACCTACGAGCAGTACTTC.

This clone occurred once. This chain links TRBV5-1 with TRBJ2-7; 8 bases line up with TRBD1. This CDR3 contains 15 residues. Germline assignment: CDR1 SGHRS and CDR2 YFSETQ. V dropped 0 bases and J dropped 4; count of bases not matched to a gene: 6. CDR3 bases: TGCGCCAGCAGCTTGGGGACAGGGAGGCCTTACGAGCAGTACTTC. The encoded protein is CASSLGTGRPYEQYF.

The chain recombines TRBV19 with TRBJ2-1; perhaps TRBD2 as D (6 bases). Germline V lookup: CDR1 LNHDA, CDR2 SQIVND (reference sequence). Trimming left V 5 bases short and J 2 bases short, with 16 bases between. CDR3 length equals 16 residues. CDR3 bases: TGTGCCAGTAGTTTTAGCGGCCCAGGGCCCTACAATGAGCAGTTCTTC. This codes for CASSFSGPGPYNEQFF.

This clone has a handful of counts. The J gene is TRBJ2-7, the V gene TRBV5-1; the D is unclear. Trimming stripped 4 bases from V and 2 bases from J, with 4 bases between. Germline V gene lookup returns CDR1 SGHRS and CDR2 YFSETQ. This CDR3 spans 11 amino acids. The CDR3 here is CASSDTYEQYF. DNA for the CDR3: TGCGCCAGCAGCGACACCTACGAGCAGTACTTC.